One and the same sample provided the 13 T cell receptor beta chains below, sequenced in a study of blood T cell repertoires in COVID-19 (TCRdb year 2020). The method behind the library was the immunoSEQ multiplex PCR assay. Here the immuneACCESS table is served through TCRdb, limited to in-frame sequences with V and J called. Missing clones are a known gap in these copies; in checked studies unresolved V genes cover under half, and the rest lacks a known reason. The sample includes hundreds of thousands of clones, with around 89% observed a single time. The top ten clones comprise over 0.95% of the sample. Material: PBMCs or T cells enriched from blood (not recorded which). The source is a man younger than 30 who had recovered from COVID-19.

The V call is TRBV4-3, the J call TRBJ2-7; D remains ambiguous. Germline loops: CDR1 LGHNA, CDR2 YSLEER. The CDR3 consists of 15 residues. Trimming removed 0 bases at V and 2 bases at J, with 11 bases between. CDR3 nucleotide sequence: TGCGCCAGCAGCCAAGACGCAGGATTCACCTACGAGCAGTACTTC. Translated, it gives CASSQDAGFTYEQYF.

V is TRBV7-2 and J is TRBJ1-2; D remains ambiguous. Germline values: CDR1 SGHTA, CDR2 FQGNSA. The V gene lost 4 bases and the J gene lost 0 bases, with 9 bases spanning the gap. The CDR3 is made up of 14 amino acids. Here the CDR3 reads CASSSPGANYGYTF. The CDR3 DNA sequence: TGTGCCAGCAGCTCCCCCGGGGCTAACTATGGCTACACCTTC. The whole variable domain, filled in from reference TRBV7-2 and TRBJ1-2, reads GAGVSQSPSNKVTEKGKDVELRCDPISGHTALYWYRQSLGQGLEFLIYFQGNSAPDKSGLPSDRFSAERTGGSVSTLTIQRTQQEDSAVYLCASSSPGANYGYTFGSGTRLTVV.

This clone showed up just once. J is TRBJ2-7 and V is TRBV21-1; the table's D call, TRBD1, was not checked against the DNA. TRBV21-1 is deemed a pseudogene. The CDR3 is 16 amino acids. The CDR3 DNA is TGTGCCAGCAGCAAAGCTGTAGGACAGGGGGTTTGCGAGCAGTACTTC. The encoded protein is CASSKAVGQGVCEQYF.

V and J are TRBV6-2 or TRBV6-3 and TRBJ1-5, with 9 bases identical to TRBD1. The CDR3 runs 15 residues. CDR1 MNHEY and CDR2 SVGEGT come from the germline V gene. Trimming took 5 bases from V and 6 from J; bases not matched to a gene: 8. CDR3 bases: TGTGCCAGCAGTCCGCAAGGGACAGGGAGTCAGCCCCAGCATTTT. It yields the protein CASSPQGTGSQPQHF.

CDR3 loop: CASSHGGVGETQYF. CDR3 DNA: TGTGCCAGCAGCCACGGGGGGGTGGGAGAGACCCAGTACTTC. The V and J genes are TRBV27 and TRBJ2-5; 8 nucleotides line up with TRBD2. Unmatched junction bases numbered 7, after V lost 6 bases and J lost 4 bases. The CDR3 sequence is 14 residues long. The germline V gene has CDR1 MNHEY and CDR2 SMNVEV (reference sequence).

The rearrangement links TRBV19 to TRBJ1-6; unclear D gene. Trimming pared 6 bases from V and 10 bases from J, leaving 19 bases between. Germline V gene data show CDR1 as LNHDA and CDR2 as SQIVND (reference sequence). CDR3 size: 15 residues. The CDR3 reads CASSPSGLPGSPLHF. The CDR3 coding sequence is TGTGCCAGTAGCCCAAGTGGGCTCCCTGGGTCACCCCTCCACTTT.

The J gene is TRBJ1-5, the V gene TRBV24-1, with D perhaps TRBD1 (6 bases). V gave up 4 bases and J gave up 5 bases, with 8 bases separating them. Germline-derived CDR1 and CDR2 are KGHDR and SFDVKD. The CDR3 runs 13 residues. The CDR3 sequence: CATSDRGHQPQHF. Here the CDR3 DNA reads TGTGCCACCAGTGACAGGGGTCATCAGCCCCAGCATTTT.

This clone came up a few times. This chain joins TRBV5-4 and TRBJ2-7; weak D call: TRBD1 (6 bases). V was shortened by 4 bases and J by 5 bases, with 16 bases between the two germline ends. The CDR3 loop spans 14 amino acids. CDR1 and CDR2 from the germline V gene are SGHNT and YYREEE (reference sequence). CDR3 in amino acids: CASSPAGTIDEQYF. CDR3 coding DNA: TGTGCCAGCAGCCCAGCCGGGACAATCGACGAGCAGTACTTC.

The gene calls are TRBV2 and TRBJ1-5; D is unresolved. This CDR3 spans 13 amino acids. Trimming shortened V by 11 bases and J by 4 bases, and 15 bases separated the two germline ends. The germline V gene has CDR1 SNHLY and CDR2 FYNNEI. The CDR3 nucleotides are TGTGCCTCCACCCTCCGGGAGAATCAGCCCCAGCATTTT. This encodes CASTLRENQPQHF.

This clone appeared once. The J gene is TRBJ1-5, the V gene TRBV29-1; 7 nucleotides match TRBD1. The CDR3 consists of 14 residues. Germline V CDR1 and CDR2: SQVTM, ANQGSEA. The ends lost 6 bases at V and 0 bases at J; junction bases unmatched: 5. The chain's CDR3 is CSVGTVDSNQPQHF. As DNA, the CDR3 is TGCAGCGTGGGGACAGTCGATAGCAATCAGCCCCAGCATTTT.

The chain joins TRBV9 to TRBJ2-2; D is ambiguous. This CDR3 is built from 14 residues. Germline-derived CDR1 and CDR2 are SGDLS and YYNGEE. Trimming shortened V by 0 bases and J by 2 bases, and 5 bases separated the two germline ends. The CDR3 DNA sequence: TGTGCCAGCAGCGTAGAGCTAAACACCGGGGAGCTGTTTTTT. Translating it yields CASSVELNTGELFF.

The J gene is TRBJ1-1, the V gene TRBV9; D is perhaps TRBD1 (5 bases). CDR1 is SGDLS and CDR2 is YYNGEE in the germline V gene. Trimming removed 4 bases from V and 3 bases from J, with 19 bases in between. This CDR3 is 16 amino acids long. This chain's CDR3 is CASSPGRGRGDTEAFF. The DNA of the CDR3 is TGTGCCAGCAGCCCCGGGAGGGGTAGAGGGGACACTGAAGCTTTCTTT. Full variable domain (outside the CDR3, taken from reference TRBV9 and TRBJ1-1): DSGVTQTPKHLITATGQRVTLRCSPRSGDLSVYWYQQSLDQGLQFLIQYYNGEERAKGNILERFSAQQFPDLHSELNLSSLELGDSALYFCASSPGRGRGDTEAFFGQGTRLTVV.

V usage is TRBV30 and J usage is TRBJ2-1; TRBD2 is a possible D gene (5 bases). With 0 bases removed from V and 5 bases from J, the gap between germline ends came to 14 bases. The germline V gene has CDR1 GTSNPN and CDR2 SVGIG (reference sequence). The CDR3 covers 15 residues. The DNA of the CDR3 is TGTGCCTGGAGTGTACTGCTAGCTCAGAACAATGAGCAGTTCTTC. Translation gives CAWSVLLAQNNEQFF.